This T cell receptor (beta chain) was sequenced during a study of blood T cell repertoires in COVID-19. As originally analysed: Amplification of reference gene primers provided the estimated nucleated cell counts. This table comes from immunoSEQ multiplex PCR, and its TCRdb copy is limited to in-frame clones, with some not included. V and J calls plus clone size are reproduced from that table; the DNA served to infer D and trimming. The sample records about 70,000 clones, approximately 80% being singletons. The CDR3 has 15 amino acids. Trimming removed 4 bases at V and 5 bases at J, with 15 bases between. Germline CDR1 MNHEY, CDR2 SVGEGT. This clone has a single count.

Sample: peripheral blood. The TCR comes from a man aged 70 or older who had recovered from COVID-19. V is TRBV6-2 or TRBV6-3 and J is TRBJ1-3; D is unresolved. CDR3 DNA: TGTGCCAGCAGTTCCAGGAGCAGAGGGAGAAACACCATATATTTT. Protein: CASSSRSRGRNTIYF.